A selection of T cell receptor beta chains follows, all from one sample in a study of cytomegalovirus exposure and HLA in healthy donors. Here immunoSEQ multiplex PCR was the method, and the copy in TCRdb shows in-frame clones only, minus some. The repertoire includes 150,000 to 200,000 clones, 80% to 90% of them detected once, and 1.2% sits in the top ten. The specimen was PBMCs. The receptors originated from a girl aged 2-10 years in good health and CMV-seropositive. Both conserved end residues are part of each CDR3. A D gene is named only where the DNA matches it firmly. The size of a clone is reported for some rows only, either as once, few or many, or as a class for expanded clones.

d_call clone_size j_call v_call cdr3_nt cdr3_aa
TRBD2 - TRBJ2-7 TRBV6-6 TGTGCCAGCAGTTACGGACTAGCGGTTTACGAGCAGTACTTC CASSYGLAVYEQYF
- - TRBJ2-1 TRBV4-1 TGCGCCAGCAGCCACCCGGGAGCTGGGGTCGATGAGCAGTTCTTC CASSHPGAGVDEQFF
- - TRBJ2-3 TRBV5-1 TGCGCCAGCAGCTTCCCTAGCACAGATACGCAGTATTTT CASSFPSTDTQYF
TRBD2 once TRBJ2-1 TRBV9 TGTGCCAGCACACTAACTGACGGGACTAGCGGCCACAATGAGCAGTTCTTC CASTLTDGTSGHNEQFF
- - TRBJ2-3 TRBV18 TGTGCCAGCTCACCAGAGGGCGGCACAGATACGCAGTATTTT CASSPEGGTDTQYF
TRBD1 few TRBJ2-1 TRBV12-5 TGTGCTAGTCGCGGAGTGGGGGTGGGACAGGGGGACAATGAGCAGTTCTTC CASRGVGVGQGDNEQFF
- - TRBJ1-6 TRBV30 TGTGCCTGCGTCGCTCAGACACCCCTCCACTTT CACVAQTPLHF
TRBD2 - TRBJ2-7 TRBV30 TGTGCCTGGAGTTTATGTTGGGACGGGAGGAACCCCCACGAGCAGTACTTC CAWSLCWDGRNPHEQYF
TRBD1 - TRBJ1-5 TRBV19 TGTGCCAGTAGTGCCGGACAGGGTCCTAATCAGCCCCAGCATTTT CASSAGQGPNQPQHF
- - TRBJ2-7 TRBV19 TGTGCCAGTAGTCCCCAAACAGGGTCCGAGCAGTACTTC CASSPQTGSEQYF
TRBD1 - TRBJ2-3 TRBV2 TGTGCCAGCAGTCCTGGGACAGGTCGAGATACGCAGTATTTT CASSPGTGRDTQYF
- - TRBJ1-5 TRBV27 TGTGCCAGCAGTTCAGTCCTTTATCAGCCCCAGCATTTT CASSSVLYQPQHF
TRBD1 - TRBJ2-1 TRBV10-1 TGCGCCAGCAGTGAGTCGGGACAGAACAATGAGCAGTTCTTC CASSESGQNNEQFF
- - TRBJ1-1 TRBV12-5 TGTGCTAGTGCCCATCCCGCGGTGACTGAAGCTTTCTTT CASAHPAVTEAFF
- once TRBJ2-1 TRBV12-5 TGTGCTAGTGGCCGAGGCGGGCGGTCCGGCAATGAGCAGTTCTTC CASGRGGRSGNEQFF
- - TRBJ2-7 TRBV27 TGTGCCAGCAGCCTGGTCGACACCTACGAGCAGTACTTC CASSLVDTYEQYF
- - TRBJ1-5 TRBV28 TGTGCCAGCAGTTTCAGCAGGGGTGGGAGCAATCAGCCCCAGCATTTT CASSFSRGGSNQPQHF
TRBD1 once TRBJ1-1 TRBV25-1 TGTGCCAGCAGTGAATATATTGGAGACAGGGGGGATACTGAAGCTTTCTTT CASSEYIGDRGDTEAFF
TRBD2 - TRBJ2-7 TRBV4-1 TGCGCCAGCAGCCAGGTCCGGACTAGCGCTTACTCCTACGAGCAGTACTTC CASSQVRTSAYSYEQYF
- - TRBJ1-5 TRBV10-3 TGTGCCATCAGTTTCCAGATTGATCAGCCCCAGCATTTT CAISFQIDQPQHF
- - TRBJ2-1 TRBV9 TGTGCCAGCAGCGTTTCGGGGTTGTACAATGAGCAGTTCTTC CASSVSGLYNEQFF
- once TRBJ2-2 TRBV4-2 TGTGCCAGCAGCCATCGAAAGGGAGGCACCGGGGAGCTGTTTTTT CASSHRKGGTGELFF
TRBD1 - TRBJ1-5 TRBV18 TGTGCCAGCTCCCGGGACAGGGGTAGTAGCAATCAGCCCCAGCATTTT CASSRDRGSSNQPQHF
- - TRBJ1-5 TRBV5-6 TGTGCCAGCAGCTGGGGCAGGGTCGGTCAGCCCCAGCATTTT CASSWGRVGQPQHF
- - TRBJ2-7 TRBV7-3 TGTGCCAGCAGCTTAAAATGGCAGGCCGAGCAGTACTTC CASSLKWQAEQYF
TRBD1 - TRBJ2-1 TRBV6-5 TGTGCCAGCAGGGGTTACAGGGGCTCCTACAATGAGCAGTTCTTC CASRGYRGSYNEQFF
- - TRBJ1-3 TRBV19 TGTGCCAGTGGAGGACGCCTTGGAAACACCATATATTTT CASGGRLGNTIYF
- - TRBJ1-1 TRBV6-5 TGTGCCAGCAGTTCGGACAGATTTGACACTGAAGCTTTCTTT CASSSDRFDTEAFF
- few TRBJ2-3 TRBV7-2 TGTGCCAGCAGCTTAGATAGTCCGCTGACTCAACCCAGCACAGATACGCAGTATTTT CASSLDSPLTQPSTDTQYF
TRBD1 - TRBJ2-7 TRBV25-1 TGTGCCAGCAGTGAAACAGGGGCAGGGAGCTCCTACGAGCAGTACTTC CASSETGAGSSYEQYF
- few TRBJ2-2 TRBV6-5 TGTGCCAGCAGTCGACAGGATTGGAACACCGGGGAGCTGTTTTTT CASSRQDWNTGELFF
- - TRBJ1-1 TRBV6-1 TGTGCCAGCAGTGAGAATGGAGCGAAGTGGAACACTGAAGCTTTCTTT CASSENGAKWNTEAFF
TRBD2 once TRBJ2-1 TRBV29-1 TGCAGCGTTCGACTAGCGGGAGACCATGAGCAGTTCTTC CSVRLAGDHEQFF
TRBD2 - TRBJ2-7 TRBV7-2 TGTGCCAGCAGCTTAGCGAAGGGTACTAGCGGGTGGACTCCCTACGAGCAGTACTTC CASSLAKGTSGWTPYEQYF
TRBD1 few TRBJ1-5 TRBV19 TGTGCCAGTAGCCACGGACAGGGTTGGAATCAGCCCCAGCATTTT CASSHGQGWNQPQHF
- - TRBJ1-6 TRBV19 TGTGCCAGTAAAGATCTGAGTTCAAATTCACCCCTCCACTTT CASKDLSSNSPLHF
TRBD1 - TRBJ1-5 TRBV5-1 TGCGCCAGCAGCTTACAGGGGAATCAGCCCCAGCATTTT CASSLQGNQPQHF
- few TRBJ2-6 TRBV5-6 TGTGCCAGCAGCCCCCCAGGGTCTGGGGCCAACGTCCTGACTTTC CASSPPGSGANVLTF
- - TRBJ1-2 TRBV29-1 TGCAGCGTTGAAGCAAAAGGGACACCCTATGGCTACACCTTC CSVEAKGTPYGYTF
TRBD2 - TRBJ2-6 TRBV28 TGTGCCAGCAGTTTTCAAGCGGGAAGAAGGGGGGCCAACGTCCTGACTTTC CASSFQAGRRGANVLTF
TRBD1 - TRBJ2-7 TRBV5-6 TGTGCCAGCAGCTTGGCGACAGGGATCTCCTACGAGCAGTACTTC CASSLATGISYEQYF